This TCR beta chain was recorded in a study of blood T cell repertoires in COVID-19. Concerning this clone itself: This sample includes further DNA sequences coding for the same CDR3.

The CDR3 consists of 13 residues. With 1 base removed from V and 6 bases from J, the gap between germline ends came to 7 bases. Germline CDR1 LNHDA, CDR2 SQIVND (reference sequence). Clones were read by immunoSEQ multiplex PCR, and TCRdb kept only the in-frame ones, dropping some. The sample consists of fewer than 300,000 clones, 65% to 85% of them appearing once. The sample consisted of peripheral blood. The chain recombines TRBV19 with TRBJ2-1; a weak D match, TRBD1 (6 bases). The clonotype comes from an older person with COVID-19, enrolled during active disease. CDR3 residues: CASSIGRGNEQFF. DNA of the CDR3: TGTGCCAGTAGTATAGGCAGGGGCAATGAGCAGTTCTTC.